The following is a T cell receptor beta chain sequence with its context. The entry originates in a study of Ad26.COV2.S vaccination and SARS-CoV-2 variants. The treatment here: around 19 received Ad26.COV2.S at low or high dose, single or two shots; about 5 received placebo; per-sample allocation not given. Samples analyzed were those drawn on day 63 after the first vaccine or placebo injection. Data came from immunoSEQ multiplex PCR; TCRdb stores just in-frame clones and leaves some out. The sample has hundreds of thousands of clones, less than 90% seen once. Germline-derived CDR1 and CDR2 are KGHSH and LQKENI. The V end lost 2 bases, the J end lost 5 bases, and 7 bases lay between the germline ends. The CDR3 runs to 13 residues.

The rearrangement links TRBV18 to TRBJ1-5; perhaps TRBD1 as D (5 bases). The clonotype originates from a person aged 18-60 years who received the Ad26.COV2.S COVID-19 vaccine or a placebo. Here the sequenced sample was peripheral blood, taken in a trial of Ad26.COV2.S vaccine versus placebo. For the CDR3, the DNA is TGTGCCAGCTCACCAGGGACGGATCAGCCCCAGCATTTT. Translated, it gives CASSPGTDQPQHF.